These 32 T cell receptor beta chains were sequenced from one sample in a study of blood T cells in healthy people across ages. It was with a sample-barcoded 5' primer and a J-beta primer mix that a second PCR of about 6 to 12 cycles was run. TCRdb passed the 5' RACE reads through MiXCR, listing each CDR3 protein once. The data show hundreds of thousands of distinct CDR3 sequences, over 20% seen once. The sequencing sample was made of blood. Receptors were obtained from a man aged 70-80 years in good health.

The CDR3 loop reads CSATGTGGHNEQFF. In DNA, the CDR3 is TGCAGTGCTACCGGGACAGGGGGCCACAATGAGCAGTTCTTC. V gene TRBV20-1 combines with J gene TRBJ2-1, with TRBD1 identical over 12 bases. The V gene's germline CDR1 is DFQATT and CDR2 SNEGSKA (reference sequence). After removal of 4 bases from V and 5 bases from J, the junction contained 3 bases not matched to a gene. CDR3 length: 14 residues.

A few counts support this clonotype. A much larger clone lies one base from this, so it may be a read error. V usage is TRBV12-3 or TRBV12-4 and J usage is TRBJ2-2; D tentatively reads TRBD1 or TRBD2 (5 bases each). This CDR3 contains 14 residues. CDR3 sequence reads: CASSWDPRAGEPFF. In DNA form, the CDR3 reads TGTGCCAGCAGTTGGGACCCGAGGGCCGGGGAGCCGTTTTTT.

This clonotype was seen a few times. This sequence joins TRBV7-2 and TRBJ1-6; D remains unclear. This CDR3 has 12 residues. CDR1 is SGHTA and CDR2 is FQGNSA in the germline V gene. V was clipped by 3 bases and J by 11 bases, with 8 bases between them. CDR3 bases: TGTGCCAGCAGCTTCGGTCCCCCACCCCTCCACTTT. Protein product: CASSFGPPPLHF.

The chain recombines TRBV27 with TRBJ2-7, with TRBD2 matching 7 bases. Germline lookup yields CDR1 MNHEY and CDR2 SMNVEV (reference sequence). Trimming at V came to 1 base and at J to 4 bases, leaving 1 base not matched to a gene. The CDR3 is made up of 13 amino acids. The DNA of the CDR3 is TGTGCCAGCAGTTTATACGGGGGGTACGAGCAGTACTTC. It is translated as CASSLYGGYEQYF.

This clonotype came up a few times. The V call is TRBV4-2, the J call TRBJ2-7, with D maybe TRBD1 (6 bases). The CDR3 spans 17 residues. V was cut by 0 bases and J by 4 bases, with 19 bases left in between. Germline V CDR1 and CDR2: LGHNA, YNFKEQ. CDR3 in DNA: TGTGCCAGCAGCCAAGATCCGAATGCGGCAGGGGAGTACGAGCAGTACTTC. This encodes CASSQDPNAAGEYEQYF.

This clonotype was seen a handful of times. This rearrangement joins TRBV7-9 to TRBJ1-1; 7 bases are shared with TRBD1. The V segment lost 6 bases and the J segment 3 bases; nucleotides outside the gene matches: 10. CDR3 size: 15 residues. Germline CDR1 SEHNR, CDR2 FQNEAQ (reference sequence). CDR3 in DNA: TGTGCCAGCAGTCCTACAGGGGATTGGGACACTGAAGCTTTCTTT. This codes for CASSPTGDWDTEAFF. Together with reference TRBV7-9 and TRBJ1-1, the CDR3 gives the full variable domain: DTGVSQNPRHKITKRGQNVTFRCDPISEHNRLYWYRQTLGQGPEFLTYFQNEAQLEKSRLLSDRFSAERPKGSFSTLEIQRTEQGDSAMYLCASSPTGDWDTEAFFGQGTRLTVV.

Only a few counts were recorded for this clonotype. V and J are TRBV9 and TRBJ2-3; no clear D. The germline gives CDR1 SGDLS, CDR2 YYNGEE. With 1 base removed from V and 1 base from J, the gap between germline ends came to 7 bases. This CDR3 is 14 amino acids long. CDR3 protein: CASSVFLRTDTQYF. CDR3 in DNA: TGTGCCAGCAGCGTATTTCTCCGCACAGATACGCAGTATTTT.

This sequence joins TRBV7-9 and TRBJ2-5; perhaps TRBD1 as D (5 bases). This CDR3 has 15 residues. Trimming left V 2 bases short and J 0 bases short, with 10 bases between. Germline CDR1 SEHNR, CDR2 FQNEAQ (reference sequence). The CDR3 protein is CASSLPRQNQETQYF. The CDR3 DNA reads as TGTGCCAGCAGCTTACCTCGACAGAACCAAGAGACCCAGTACTTC.

J is TRBJ2-5 and V is TRBV6-6; 11 bases map to TRBD2. TRBJ2-7 matches the DNA end more closely, so the J call is doubtful. The CDR3 is made up of 17 amino acids. The V gene's germline CDR1 is MNHNY and CDR2 SVGAGI (reference sequence). The DNA for the CDR3 is TGTGCCAGCAGTTACGGCTTAGCGGGAGGGACGCTCTACGAGCAGTACTTC. This encodes CASSYGLAGGTLYEQYF.

This clonotype was detected only a few times. This chain uses TRBV12-3 or TRBV12-4 with TRBJ2-1; D not certain. Trimming removed 3 bases at V and 10 bases at J, with 19 bases between. This CDR3 is 15 amino acids long. The CDR3 reads CASSFPVPGTREQFF. The CDR3 DNA follows: TGTGCCAGCAGTTTTCCGGTACCGGGCACCCGAGAGCAGTTCTTC.

The chain has TRBV19 and TRBJ2-5; tentative D call: TRBD1 (5 bases). V was cut by 5 bases and J by 3 bases, with 10 bases left in between. This CDR3 contains 13 residues. Germline CDR1 is LNHDA and CDR2 is SQIVND (reference sequence). The CDR3 region has the DNA TGTGCCAGTAGTGGCGACAGAGAAGAGACCCAGTACTTC. Protein product: CASSGDREETQYF.

This clonotype was seen ten or more times. One end of the junction fails to match germline, which may point to a read error. The chain joins TRBV5-1 to TRBJ2-5, with no clear D. This CDR3 is built from 12 residues. Germline V lookup: CDR1 SGHRS, CDR2 YFSETQ. The CDR3 sequence: CASSLPQETQYF. Written as DNA, the CDR3 is TGTGCCAGCTCACTCCCCCAAGAGACCCAGTACTTC.

J is TRBJ2-5 and V is TRBV20-1; D gene unclear. The DNA end is more similar to TRBJ2-1, so the J call may be wrong. The CDR3 sequence is 12 residues long. Germline-derived CDR1 and CDR2 are DFQATT and SNEGSKA (reference sequence). This chain's CDR3 is CSAREARDEQFF. CDR3 sequence (DNA): TGCAGTGCTAGAGAGGCCCGCGATGAGCAGTTCTTC.

V gene TRBV20-1 combines with J gene TRBJ2-3, with D tentatively TRBD1 (5 bases). Trimming removed 0 bases at V and 4 bases at J, with 20 bases between. Germline CDR1 reads DFQATT; CDR2 reads SNEGSKA (reference sequence). This CDR3 spans 17 amino acids. CDR3 loop: CSARDFFGAAGADTQYF. For the CDR3, the DNA is TGCAGTGCTAGAGATTTCTTTGGGGCAGCTGGGGCAGATACGCAGTATTTT.

V gene TRBV20-1 combines with J gene TRBJ2-3; 11 nucleotides line up with TRBD2. Germline-derived CDR1 and CDR2 are DFQATT and SNEGSKA (reference sequence). After removal of 6 bases from V and 4 bases from J, the junction contained 12 bases not matched to a gene. This CDR3 is built from 16 residues. CDR3 amino acids: CSASPLAGGRADTQYF. CDR3 coding DNA: TGCAGTGCCTCCCCCCTAGCGGGAGGTAGGGCAGATACGCAGTATTTT.

This sequence joins TRBV11-2 and TRBJ2-5; D is ambiguous. Matching the DNA end better, TRBJ2-7 makes the J call doubtful. CDR3 length: 14 amino acids. Germline CDR1 SGHAT, CDR2 FQNNGV. CDR3 residues: CASSVGVSSYEQYF. The DNA of the CDR3 is TGTGCCAGCAGCGTTGGGGTTAGCTCCTACGAGCAGTACTTC.

V usage is TRBV10-3 and J usage is TRBJ2-1, with D perhaps matching TRBD2 (5 bases). Germline V CDR1 and CDR2: ENHRY, SYGVKD. Trimming stripped 2 bases from V and 8 bases from J, with 13 bases between. This CDR3 has 14 amino acids. CDR3 DNA sequence: TGTGCCATCAGTGAGGGTCTAGCCCAGGATGAGCAGTTCTTC. The encoded protein is CAISEGLAQDEQFF.

This clonotype was detected only a few times. The rearrangement joins TRBV18 to TRBJ1-4; tentatively, D is TRBD1 (6 bases). V lost 5 bases to trimming and J lost 5 bases, with 15 bases between them. Germline V gene data show CDR1 as KGHSH and CDR2 as LQKENI. This CDR3 is built from 15 residues. In nucleotides, the CDR3 is TGTGCCAGCTCAACGAGTGACAGGCTCAATGAAAAACTGTTTTTT. Translating it yields CASSTSDRLNEKLFF.

This rearrangement joins TRBV3-1 to TRBJ2-5; D is unresolved. Germline V CDR1 and CDR2: LGHDT, YNNKEL (reference sequence). Trimming removed 1 base at V and 1 base at J, with 13 bases between. The CDR3 covers 16 residues. The CDR3 loop is CASSQGGRVIQETQYF. In nucleotides, the CDR3 is TGTGCCAGCAGCCAAGGGGGAAGGGTAATCCAAGAGACCCAGTACTTC.

The V call is TRBV28, the J call TRBJ2-2, with 9 bases that match TRBD1. The V gene end was trimmed by 4 bases and the J gene end by 7 bases; junction bases not matched to a gene: 7. The germline CDR1 and CDR2 sequences are MDHEN and SYDVKM. This CDR3 is 15 amino acids long. In DNA, the CDR3 is TGTGCCAGCAGTTCCACCGGGACAGGGCACGGGGAGCTGTTTTTT. Translated, it gives CASSSTGTGHGELFF.

The genes are TRBV6-6 and TRBJ2-1; perhaps TRBD2 as D (7 bases). Germline values: CDR1 MNHNY, CDR2 SVGAGI (reference sequence). This CDR3 has 14 residues. Trimming removed 10 bases from V and 4 bases from J, with 17 bases in between. CDR3 sequence: CAIAEGGIYNEQFF. Here the CDR3 DNA reads TGTGCCATTGCGGAGGGGGGGATTTACAATGAGCAGTTCTTC.

The chain recombines TRBV29-1 with TRBJ2-3, with 11 bases fitting TRBD2. With V trimmed by 8 bases and J by 5 bases, 12 bases remained unmatched. From germline, CDR1 is SQVTM and CDR2 ANQGSEA. The CDR3 runs to 15 residues. CDR3 loop: CSLRTSGLGLDTQYF. CDR3 DNA: TGCAGCCTCCGGACTAGCGGGTTGGGATTAGATACGCAGTATTTT.

This clonotype was counted a few times. The rearrangement uses TRBV3-1 and TRBJ1-3; D gene unclear. The CDR3 has 16 residues. Trimming stripped 4 bases from V and 2 bases from J, with 15 bases between. Germline V gene data show CDR1 as LGHDT and CDR2 as YNNKEL (reference sequence). CDR3 nucleotide sequence: TGTGCCAGCAGCCCCCTCCGTCGGACGACTGGAAACACCATATATTTT. Its translation: CASSPLRRTTGNTIYF.

A few counts support this clonotype. The V and J genes are TRBV12-3 or TRBV12-4 and TRBJ1-6; TRBD1 matches 10 bases. The CDR3 is made up of 16 amino acids. V was pared by 2 bases and J by 7 bases, with 5 bases of the junction left unmatched. The CDR3 region has the DNA TGTGCCAGCAGTTTAAGCGGACAGGGGGTAAATTCACCCCTCCACTTT. It encodes CASSLSGQGVNSPLHF.

J is TRBJ1-2 and V is TRBV3-1; no reliable D call. The CDR3 runs to 15 residues. The germline gives CDR1 LGHDT, CDR2 YNNKEL (reference sequence). V was shortened by 1 base and J by 0 bases, with 9 bases between the two germline ends. CDR3 loop: CASSQGWSANYGYTF. CDR3 sequence (DNA): TGTGCCAGCAGCCAAGGCTGGAGCGCTAACTATGGCTACACCTTC.

The genes are TRBV6-2 or TRBV6-3 and TRBJ1-2; D gene ambiguous. There are 13 residues in the CDR3. CDR1 and CDR2 from the germline V gene are MNHEY and SVGEGT. The V and J ends lost 4 bases and 6 bases respectively, with 12 bases between them. CDR3: CASSFQVAHGYTF. In nucleotides, the CDR3 is TGTGCCAGCAGTTTCCAGGTGGCCCATGGCTACACCTTC.

This chain joins TRBV6-5 and TRBJ2-7, with 10 bases lining up with TRBD1. The J call may be mistaken, given a closer DNA end match to TRBJ2-1. CDR1 and CDR2 (germline): MNHEY, SVGAGI. This CDR3 contains 15 residues. CDR3 in DNA: TGTGCCAGCAGCTCCGGGACAGGGGTCGGAAATGAGCAGTTCTTC. Translated: CASSSGTGVGNEQFF.

J is TRBJ1-1 and V is TRBV28; TRBD1 agrees at 7 bases. From germline, CDR1 is MDHEN and CDR2 SYDVKM. Trimming removed 5 bases from V and 3 bases from J; junction bases left unmatched: 9. The CDR3 loop spans 15 amino acids. DNA of the CDR3: TGTGCCAGCAGTCCCCCCTCAGGGGGGTACACTGAAGCTTTCTTT. Its translation: CASSPPSGGYTEAFF.

Ten or more counts support this clonotype. This chain connects TRBV20-1 to TRBJ2-2; 7 bases agree with TRBD2. The J segment lost 5 bases and the V segment lost 6 bases, leaving 9 bases of the junction unmatched. The CDR3 is 14 residues long. Germline lookup yields CDR1 DFQATT and CDR2 SNEGSKA (reference sequence). The chain's CDR3 is CSAASRLATGELFF. The CDR3 DNA sequence: TGCAGTGCCGCCAGTAGACTAGCTACCGGGGAGCTGTTTTTT.

This clonotype was counted a few times. The J gene is TRBJ1-2, the V gene TRBV6-5; D possibly corresponds to TRBD1 (5 bases). Germline assignment: CDR1 MNHEY and CDR2 SVGAGI. V lost 0 bases to trimming and J lost 8 bases, with 13 bases between them. The CDR3 spans 14 residues. This CDR3 reads CASSYSISRGGYTF. The CDR3 bases are TGTGCCAGCAGTTACTCGATCTCAAGGGGAGGCTACACCTTC.

This clonotype has only a few counts. The rearrangement joins TRBV28 to TRBJ2-7, with 7 nucleotides matching TRBD2. Germline values: CDR1 MDHEN, CDR2 SYDVKM. This CDR3 has 15 residues. The V gene end was trimmed by 6 bases and the J gene end by 3 bases; junction bases not matched to a gene: 11. CDR3 DNA sequence: TGTGCCAGCAGCCCCGGGGGAGGGAATCGCTACGAGCAGTACTTC. It yields the protein CASSPGGGNRYEQYF.

This chain uses TRBV3-1 with TRBJ2-3; D might be TRBD2 (6 bases). The germline gives CDR1 LGHDT, CDR2 YNNKEL (reference sequence). The CDR3 is 14 amino acids. Trimming left V 3 bases short and J 1 base short, with 8 bases between. Written as DNA, the CDR3 is TGTGCCAGCAGCCAGTGGGGGGGCACAGATACGCAGTATTTT. Translating it yields CASSQWGGTDTQYF.